The clone carrying this TCR beta chain was recorded a few times. Its cognate antigen is unknown. The data derive from a study of T-cell memory formation after mild COVID-19. General study results and limits: Day 37-peaking second-wave clones had unconfirmed SARS-CoV-2 specificity.

From the 5' RACE reads, TCRdb called clonotypes with MiXCR, one entry per CDR3 protein. The top ten hold 2% to 2.5% of the sample, which has about 150,000 distinct CDR3 sequences, less than 20% seen once. The V and J ends lost 8 bases and 5 bases, in that order; junction bases with no gene match: 6. Germline V lookup: CDR1 SQVTM, CDR2 ANQGSEA. The CDR3 loop spans 13 amino acids. The chain has TRBV29-1 and TRBJ2-3; TRBD2 matches 11 bases. The sequenced material came from PBMCs or a T cell subset sorted from them (not recorded which). The source is an adult woman who had mild COVID-19 (a few samples of this study predate the infection). Cell type and time point are not known. The chain's CDR3 is CSYSGGAVDTQYF. The CDR3 DNA reads as TGCAGCTATAGCGGGGGGGCTGTAGATACGCAGTATTTT.